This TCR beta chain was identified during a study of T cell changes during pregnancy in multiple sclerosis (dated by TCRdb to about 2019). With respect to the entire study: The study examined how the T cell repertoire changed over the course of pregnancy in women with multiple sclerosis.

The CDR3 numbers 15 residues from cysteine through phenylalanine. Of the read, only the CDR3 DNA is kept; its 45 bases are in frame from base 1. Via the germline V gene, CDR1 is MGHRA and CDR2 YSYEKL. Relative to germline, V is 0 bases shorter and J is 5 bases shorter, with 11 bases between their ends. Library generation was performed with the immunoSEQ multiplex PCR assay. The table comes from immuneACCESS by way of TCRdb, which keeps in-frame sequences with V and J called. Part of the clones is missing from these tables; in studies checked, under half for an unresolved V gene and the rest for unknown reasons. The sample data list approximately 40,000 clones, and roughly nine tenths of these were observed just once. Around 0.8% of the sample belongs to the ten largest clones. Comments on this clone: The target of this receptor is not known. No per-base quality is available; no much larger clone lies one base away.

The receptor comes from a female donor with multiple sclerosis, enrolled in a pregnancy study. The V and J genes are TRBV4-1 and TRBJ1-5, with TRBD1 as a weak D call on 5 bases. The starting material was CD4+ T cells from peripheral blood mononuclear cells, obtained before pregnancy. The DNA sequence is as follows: TGCGCCAGCAGCCAAGAGTCAGGGCAGTATCAGCCCCAGCATTTT. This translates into CASSQESGQYQPQHF.